The TCR beta chain described here comes from a study of blood T cell repertoires in COVID-19. Germline CDR1 is MNHEY and CDR2 is SVGAGI. The CDR3 spans 15 residues. V shed 6 bases and J shed 0 bases, with 12 bases lying between them. Assay: immunoSEQ multiplex PCR; the TCRdb copy retains only in-frame clones and omits some. The sample lists 40,000 to 45,000 clones, 90% to 95% occurring once. This chain links TRBV6-5 with TRBJ1-5; no reliable D call. The origin of this receptor is a man in his fifties with COVID-19, enrolled during active disease. The sequenced sample was peripheral blood. DNA for the CDR3: TGTGCCAGCAGGCCCGTACGGTATAGCAATCAGCCCCAGCATTTT. It codes for CASRPVRYSNQPQHF.